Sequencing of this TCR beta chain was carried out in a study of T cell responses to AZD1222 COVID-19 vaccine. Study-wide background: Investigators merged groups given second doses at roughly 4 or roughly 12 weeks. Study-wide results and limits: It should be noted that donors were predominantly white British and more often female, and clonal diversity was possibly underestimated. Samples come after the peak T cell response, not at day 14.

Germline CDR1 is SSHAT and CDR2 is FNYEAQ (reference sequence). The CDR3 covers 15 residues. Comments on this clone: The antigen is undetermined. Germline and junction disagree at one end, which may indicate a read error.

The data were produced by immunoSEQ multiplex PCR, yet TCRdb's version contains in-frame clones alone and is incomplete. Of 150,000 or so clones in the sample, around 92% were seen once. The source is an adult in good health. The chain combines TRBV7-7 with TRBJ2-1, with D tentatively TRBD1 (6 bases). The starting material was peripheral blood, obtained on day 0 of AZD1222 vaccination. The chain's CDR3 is CASSRDRSSYNEQFF. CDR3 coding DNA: TGTGCTAGCAGCCGTGACAGGAGCTCCTACAATGAGCAGTTCTTC.